The present TCR beta chain was sequenced within a study of brain metastases from non-small cell lung cancer. Germline V gives CDR1 SGHDN, CDR2 FVKESK. The CDR3 consists of 15 residues. Between the trimmed V and J ends, which lost 3 bases and 1 base, there was a span of 12 bases. This clone counts as hyperexpanded. The sample carries other DNA sequences with the same CDR3. Assay used: immunoSEQ multiplex PCR; TCRdb lists only in-frame clones, some missing. The repertoire consists of about 590 clones, with about 89% occurring once and the leading ten covering 8.7%. The sequenced sample consisted of tumor-adjacent normal tissue. The TCR comes from a donor aged 40 or over with non-small cell lung cancer. The rearrangement joins TRBV14 to TRBJ2-5; D gene uncertain. The CDR3 here is CASSQGTATQETQYF. CDR3 nucleotides: TGTGCCAGCAGCCAGGGAACAGCCACCCAAGAGACCCAGTACTTC.